What follows are 10 T cell receptor beta chains derived from one specimen sequenced in a study of T cells after yellow fever vaccination. MiXCR, applied by TCRdb to the 5' RACE reads, yields one record per CDR3 protein. The profile covers 500,000 to 650,000 distinct CDR3 sequences, with less than 20% appearing a single time and roughly 17% taken by the ten largest. The sequencing used PBMCs, collected more than 4 days after the first yellow fever vaccination. These receptors originate from a man younger than 35 who received the YFV17D yellow fever vaccine.

This clonotype occurred a few times. The rearrangement links TRBV5-1 to TRBJ2-3; 10 nucleotides agree with TRBD1. Trimming at V came to 4 bases and at J to 2 bases, leaving 4 bases not matched to a gene. The CDR3 extends over 15 amino acids. Per germline, CDR1 SGHRS and CDR2 YFSETQ. The CDR3 nucleotides are TGCGCCAGCAGCCGGGACAGGGGAATCACAGATACGCAGTATTTT. This codes for CASSRDRGITDTQYF.

This clonotype was counted between two and nine times. The chain carries TRBV6-4 and TRBJ2-7; D tentatively reads TRBD1 or TRBD2 (5 bases each). Trimming cost V 11 bases and J 4 bases, with 18 bases left between them. This CDR3 is 13 amino acids long. In germline, CDR1 is MRHNA, CDR2 SNTAGT. The CDR3 DNA reads TGTGCCGGGGGTCTCGGGGCGAGTTACGAGCAGTACGTC. The encoded protein is CAGGLGASYEQYV.

This clonotype turned up a few times. The rearrangement joins TRBV4-1 to TRBJ1-2, with 12 bases that match TRBD1. CDR1 and CDR2 (germline): MGHRA, YSYEKL. With V trimmed by 3 bases and J by 2 bases, 13 bases remained unmatched. This CDR3 region has 19 residues. CDR3 residues: CASSHLGGGQGASNYGYTF. CDR3 DNA sequence: TGCGCCAGCAGCCACCTCGGGGGGGGACAGGGGGCCTCCAACTATGGCTACACCTTC.

This clonotype was observed at least ten times. The chain couples TRBV29-1 to TRBJ2-2, with D hard to call. V lost 4 bases and J 5 bases, leaving 5 bases between the germline ends. CDR1 is SQVTM and CDR2 is ANQGSEA in the germline V gene. The CDR3 extends over 11 amino acids. Here the CDR3 DNA reads TGCAGCGTTGCAGGAACCGGGGAGCTGTTTTTT. Its translation is CSVAGTGELFF.

This clonotype was seen repeatedly, ten times or more. J is TRBJ2-1 and V is TRBV28; D tentatively fits TRBD1 or TRBD2 (5 bases each). Trimming took off 6 bases at V and 2 bases at J, with 20 bases between the two ends. The germline V gene encodes CDR1 MDHEN and CDR2 SYDVKM. CDR3 length: 17 amino acids. CDR3 in amino acids: CASSHEGTRTPYNEQFF. The DNA of the CDR3 is TGTGCCAGCAGCCACGAGGGGACGAGGACTCCCTACAATGAGCAGTTCTTC.

This clonotype was picked up one time. V usage is TRBV5-1 and J usage is TRBJ2-3; maybe TRBD1 (5 bases). This CDR3 has 15 amino acids. Deletions cut 5 bases from V and 2 bases from J, with 15 bases between. Germline-derived CDR1 and CDR2 are SGHRS and YFSETQ. In DNA form, the CDR3 reads TGCGCCAGCAGGCGACAGTTACCAAACACAGATACGCAGTATTTT. Protein sequence: CASRRQLPNTDTQYF. Based on the CDR3 plus reference TRBV5-1 and TRBJ2-3, the full variable domain is KAGVTQTPRYLIKTRGQQVTLSCSPISGHRSVSWYQQTPGQGLQFLFEYFSETQRNKGNFPGRFSGRQFSNSRSEMNVSTLELGDSALYLCASRRQLPNTDTQYFGPGTRLTVL.

The chain employs TRBV20-1 and TRBJ1-1; D is unresolved. Germline loops: CDR1 DFQATT, CDR2 SNEGSKA (reference sequence). Trimming took 3 bases from V and 4 from J, leaving 9 bases between them. The CDR3 totals 12 residues. In nucleotides, the CDR3 is TGCAGTGCTAGTCCCCGAGGCACTGAAGCTTTCTTT. This sequence encodes CSASPRGTEAFF.

This sequence joins TRBV15 and TRBJ2-7; the D is unclear. V was trimmed by 1 base and J by 6 bases, leaving 4 bases between them. This CDR3 region has 11 residues. Germline CDR1 reads LNHNV; CDR2 reads YYDKDF (reference sequence). The CDR3 is CATSRGTEQYV. Here the CDR3 DNA reads TGTGCCACCAGCAGAGGTACCGAGCAGTACGTC.

The V gene is TRBV4-3, the J gene TRBJ2-3; D is possibly TRBD2 (6 bases). Germline V lookup: CDR1 LGHNA, CDR2 YSLEER. The germline V and J ends were trimmed by 0 bases and 6 bases, with 13 bases remaining between them. This CDR3 region has 15 residues. In DNA form, the CDR3 reads TGCGCCAGCAGCCAAGAATTCGGGGGTAGGGATACGCAGTATTTT. Translated, it gives CASSQEFGGRDTQYF.

As concerns this clonotype: One end of the junction does not line up with germline, which may come from a read error. This chain joins TRBV19 and TRBJ1-1, with D hard to call. Germline CDR1 and CDR2: LNHDA and SQIVND (reference sequence). The CDR3 is 11 amino acids. The DNA of the CDR3 is TGTGCCAGTACTATAGGAACTGAAGCTTTCTTT. It encodes CASTIGTEAFF.